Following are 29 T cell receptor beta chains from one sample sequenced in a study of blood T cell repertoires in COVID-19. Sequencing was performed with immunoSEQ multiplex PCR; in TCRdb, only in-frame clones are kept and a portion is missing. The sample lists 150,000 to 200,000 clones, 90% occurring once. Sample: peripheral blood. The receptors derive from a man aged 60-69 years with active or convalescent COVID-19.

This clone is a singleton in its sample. The CDR3 here is CASSTGTPYSNQPQHF. CDR3 bases: TGTGCCAGCAGCACCGGGACACCTTATAGCAATCAGCCCCAGCATTTT. The chain couples TRBV7-8 to TRBJ1-5; tentatively, D is TRBD1 (6 bases). The V end was cut by 5 bases, the J end by 0 bases, with 14 bases between. The CDR3 is 16 amino acids. Germline V gene sequence: CDR1 SGHVS, CDR2 FQNEAQ.

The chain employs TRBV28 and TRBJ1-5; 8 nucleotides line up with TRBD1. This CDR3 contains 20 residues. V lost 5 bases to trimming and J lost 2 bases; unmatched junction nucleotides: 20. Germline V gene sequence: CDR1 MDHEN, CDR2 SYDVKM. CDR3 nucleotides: TGTGCCAGCAGTCCAACAGGGGGTCGGTCCTCTCCAGTGGGCAATCAGCCCCAGCATTTT. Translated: CASSPTGGRSSPVGNQPQHF.

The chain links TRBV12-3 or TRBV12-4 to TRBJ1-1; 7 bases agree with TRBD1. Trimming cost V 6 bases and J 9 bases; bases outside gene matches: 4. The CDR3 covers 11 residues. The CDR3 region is CASRTGRKAFF. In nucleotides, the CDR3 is TGTGCCAGCAGGACAGGGAGAAAAGCTTTCTTT.

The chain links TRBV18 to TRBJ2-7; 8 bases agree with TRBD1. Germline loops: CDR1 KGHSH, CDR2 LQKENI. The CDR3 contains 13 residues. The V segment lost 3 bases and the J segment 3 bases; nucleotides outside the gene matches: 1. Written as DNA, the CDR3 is TGTGCCAGCTCACCGGACAGGGTCTACGAGCAGTACTTC. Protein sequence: CASSPDRVYEQYF.

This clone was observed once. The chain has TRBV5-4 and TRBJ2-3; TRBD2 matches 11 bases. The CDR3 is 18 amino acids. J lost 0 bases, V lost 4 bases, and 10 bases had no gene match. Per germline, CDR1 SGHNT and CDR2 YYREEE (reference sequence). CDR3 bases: TGTGCCAGCAGCCCATTACCGGGACTAGCGGCAAGCACAGATACGCAGTATTTT. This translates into CASSPLPGLAASTDTQYF.

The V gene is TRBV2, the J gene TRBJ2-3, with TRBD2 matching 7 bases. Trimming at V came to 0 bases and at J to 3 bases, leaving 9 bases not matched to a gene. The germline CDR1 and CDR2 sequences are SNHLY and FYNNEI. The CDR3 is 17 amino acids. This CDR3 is CASSEALPGRGTDTQYF. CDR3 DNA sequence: TGTGCCAGCAGTGAAGCGCTTCCGGGGCGGGGGACAGATACGCAGTATTTT.

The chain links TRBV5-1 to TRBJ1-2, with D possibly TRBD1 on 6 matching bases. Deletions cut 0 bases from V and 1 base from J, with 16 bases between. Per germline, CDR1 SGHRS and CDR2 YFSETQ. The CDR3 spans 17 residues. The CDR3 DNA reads TGCGCCAGCAGCTTGGCTGGGACACATATACTTAACTATGGCTACACCTTC. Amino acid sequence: CASSLAGTHILNYGYTF.

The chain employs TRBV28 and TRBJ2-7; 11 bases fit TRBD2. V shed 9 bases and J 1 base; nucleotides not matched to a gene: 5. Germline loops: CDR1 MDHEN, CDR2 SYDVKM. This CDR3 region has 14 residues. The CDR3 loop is CASGTSGLSYEQYF. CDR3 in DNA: TGTGCCAGTGGGACTAGCGGACTATCCTACGAGCAGTACTTC.

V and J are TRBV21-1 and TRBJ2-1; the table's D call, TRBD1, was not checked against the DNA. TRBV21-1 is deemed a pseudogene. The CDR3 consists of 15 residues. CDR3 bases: TGTGCCAGCAGCTCACGACAGGGGGTATACAATGAGCAGTTCTTC. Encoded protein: CASSSRQGVYNEQFF.

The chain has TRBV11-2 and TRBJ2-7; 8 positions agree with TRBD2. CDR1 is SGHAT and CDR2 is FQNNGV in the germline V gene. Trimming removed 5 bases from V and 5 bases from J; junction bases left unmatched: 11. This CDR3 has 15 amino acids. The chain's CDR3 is CASSRIGTRGNEQYF. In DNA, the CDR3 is TGTGCCAGCAGCCGCATAGGGACTAGAGGAAACGAGCAGTACTTC.

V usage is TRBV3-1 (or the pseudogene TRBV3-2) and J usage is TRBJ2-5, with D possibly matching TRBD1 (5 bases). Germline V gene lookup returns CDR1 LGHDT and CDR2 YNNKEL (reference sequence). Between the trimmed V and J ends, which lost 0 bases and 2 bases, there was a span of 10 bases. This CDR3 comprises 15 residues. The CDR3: CASSQEAGQQETQYF. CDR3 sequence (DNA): TGTGCCAGCAGCCAAGAGGCAGGGCAACAAGAGACCCAGTACTTC.

The CDR3 protein is CASSSGSNTEAFF. The CDR3 bases are TGCGCCAGCAGCTCAGGGTCTAACACTGAAGCTTTCTTT. J is TRBJ1-1 and V is TRBV5-1; TRBD1 might be the D (5 bases). CDR1 and CDR2 (germline): SGHRS, YFSETQ. V lost 3 bases, J lost 2 bases, and 8 bases lay in between. The CDR3 length is 13 residues. The full variable domain, with the rest looked up from reference TRBV5-1 and TRBJ1-1, is KAGVTQTPRYLIKTRGQQVTLSCSPISGHRSVSWYQQTPGQGLQFLFEYFSETQRNKGNFPGRFSGRQFSNSRSEMNVSTLELGDSALYLCASSSGSNTEAFFGQGTRLTVV.

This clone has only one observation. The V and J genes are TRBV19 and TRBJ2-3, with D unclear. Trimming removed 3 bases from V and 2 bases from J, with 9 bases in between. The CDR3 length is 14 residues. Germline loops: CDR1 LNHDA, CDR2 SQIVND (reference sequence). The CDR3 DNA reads TGTGCCAGTAGTATCAACGGAGACACAGATACGCAGTATTTT. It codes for CASSINGDTDTQYF.

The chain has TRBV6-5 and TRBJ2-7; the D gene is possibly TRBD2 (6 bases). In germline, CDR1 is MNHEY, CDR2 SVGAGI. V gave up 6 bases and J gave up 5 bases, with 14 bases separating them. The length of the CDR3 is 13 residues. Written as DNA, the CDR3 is TGTGCCAGCAGGAACCGAGGGGAGGACGAGCAGTACTTC. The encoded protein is CASRNRGEDEQYF.

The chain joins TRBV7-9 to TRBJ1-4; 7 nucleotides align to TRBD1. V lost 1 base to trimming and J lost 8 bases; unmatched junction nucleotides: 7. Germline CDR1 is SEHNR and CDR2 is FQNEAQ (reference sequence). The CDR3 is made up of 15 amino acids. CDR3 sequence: CASSLGRTGGEKLFF. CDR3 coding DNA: TGTGCCAGCAGCTTAGGCCGGACAGGCGGGGAAAAACTGTTTTTT.

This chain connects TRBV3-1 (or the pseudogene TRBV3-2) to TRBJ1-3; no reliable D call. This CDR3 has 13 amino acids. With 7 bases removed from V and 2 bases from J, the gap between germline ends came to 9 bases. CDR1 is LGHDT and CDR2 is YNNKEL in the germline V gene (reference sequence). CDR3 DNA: TGTGCCAGCACCCCCGGGGCTGGAAACACCATATATTTT. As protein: CASTPGAGNTIYF.

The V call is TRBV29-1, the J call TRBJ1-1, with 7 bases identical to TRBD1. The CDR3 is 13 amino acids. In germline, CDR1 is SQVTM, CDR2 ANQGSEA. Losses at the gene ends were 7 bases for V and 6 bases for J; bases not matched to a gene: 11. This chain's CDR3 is CSARQGQSAEAFF. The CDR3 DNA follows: TGCAGCGCCAGACAGGGTCAGAGTGCTGAAGCTTTCTTT. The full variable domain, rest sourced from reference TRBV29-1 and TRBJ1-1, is SAVISQKPSRDICQRGTSLTIQCQVDSQVTMMFWYRQQPGQSLTLIATANQGSEATYESGFVIDKFPISRPNLTFSTLTVSNMSPEDSSIYLCSARQGQSAEAFFGQGTRLTVV.

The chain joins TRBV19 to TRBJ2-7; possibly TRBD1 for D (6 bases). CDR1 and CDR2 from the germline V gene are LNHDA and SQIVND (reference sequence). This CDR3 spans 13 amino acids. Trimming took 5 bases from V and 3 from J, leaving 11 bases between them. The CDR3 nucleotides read TGTGCCAGTAGTCGTACCAGGGGCTACGAGCAGTACTTC. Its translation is CASSRTRGYEQYF.

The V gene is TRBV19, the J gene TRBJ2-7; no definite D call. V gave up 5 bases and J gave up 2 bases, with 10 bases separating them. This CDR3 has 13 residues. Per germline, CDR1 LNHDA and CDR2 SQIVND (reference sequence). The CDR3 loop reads CASSVVAAYEQYF. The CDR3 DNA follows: TGTGCCAGTAGTGTAGTAGCTGCCTACGAGCAGTACTTC.

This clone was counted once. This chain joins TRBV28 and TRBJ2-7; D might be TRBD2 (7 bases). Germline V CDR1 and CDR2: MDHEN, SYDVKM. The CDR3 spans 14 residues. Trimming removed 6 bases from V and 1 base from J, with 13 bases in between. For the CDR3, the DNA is TGTGCCAGCAGGAAGGGGGGGGAATCCTACGAGCAGTACTTC. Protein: CASRKGGESYEQYF.

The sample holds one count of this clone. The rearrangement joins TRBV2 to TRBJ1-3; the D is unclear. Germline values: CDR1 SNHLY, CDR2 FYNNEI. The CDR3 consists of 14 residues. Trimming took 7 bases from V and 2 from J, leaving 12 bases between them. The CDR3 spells CASKSRVAGNTIYF. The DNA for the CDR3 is TGTGCCAGCAAGTCGAGGGTTGCTGGAAACACCATATATTTT.

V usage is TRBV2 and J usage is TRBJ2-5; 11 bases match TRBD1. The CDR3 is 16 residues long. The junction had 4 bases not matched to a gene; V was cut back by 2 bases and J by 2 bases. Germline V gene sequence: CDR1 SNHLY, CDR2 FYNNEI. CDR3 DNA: TGTGCCAGCAGTGAAATGGGACAGGGGGAACAAGAGACCCAGTACTTC. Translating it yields CASSEMGQGEQETQYF.

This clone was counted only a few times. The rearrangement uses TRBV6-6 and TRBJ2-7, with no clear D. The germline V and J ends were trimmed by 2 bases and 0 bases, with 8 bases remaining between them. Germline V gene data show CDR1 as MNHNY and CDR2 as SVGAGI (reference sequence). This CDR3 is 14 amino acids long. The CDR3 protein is CASSYGGTSYEQYF. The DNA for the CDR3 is TGTGCCAGCAGTTACGGCGGAACCTCCTACGAGCAGTACTTC.

The CDR3 reads CASSPPWTRSEQYF. In nucleotides, the CDR3 is TGCGCCAGCAGTCCCCCTTGGACTAGATCCGAGCAGTACTTC. V usage is TRBV10-2 and J usage is TRBJ2-7; 7 nucleotides match TRBD2. V gave up 5 bases and J gave up 6 bases; unmatched junction bases: 10. Germline CDR1 WSHSY, CDR2 SAAADI. This CDR3 is built from 14 residues.

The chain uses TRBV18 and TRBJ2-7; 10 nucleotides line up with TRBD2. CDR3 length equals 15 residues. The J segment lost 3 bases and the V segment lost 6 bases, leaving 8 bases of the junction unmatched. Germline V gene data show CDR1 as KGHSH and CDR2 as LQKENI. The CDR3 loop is CASSSPGLAIYEQYF. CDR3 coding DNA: TGTGCCAGCTCTTCCCCGGGACTAGCGATCTACGAGCAGTACTTC.

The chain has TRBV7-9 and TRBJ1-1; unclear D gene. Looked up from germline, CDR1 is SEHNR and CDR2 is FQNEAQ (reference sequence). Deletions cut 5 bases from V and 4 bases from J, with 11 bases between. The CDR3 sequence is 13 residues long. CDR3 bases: TGTGCCAGCAGCCCCCAATCAGGCACTGAAGCTTTCTTT. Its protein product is CASSPQSGTEAFF.

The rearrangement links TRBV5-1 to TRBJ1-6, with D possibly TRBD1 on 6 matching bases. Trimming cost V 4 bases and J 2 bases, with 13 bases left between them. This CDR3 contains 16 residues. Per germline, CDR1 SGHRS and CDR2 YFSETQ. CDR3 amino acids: CASSRRQAPYNSPLHF. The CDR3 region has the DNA TGCGCCAGCAGCCGAAGACAGGCGCCCTATAATTCACCCCTCCACTTT.

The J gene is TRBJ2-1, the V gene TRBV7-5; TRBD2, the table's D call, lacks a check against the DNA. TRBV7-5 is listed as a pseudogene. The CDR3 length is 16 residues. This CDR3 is CVRSFDGTRVRNEQFF. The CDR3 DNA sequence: TGTGTCAGAAGCTTCGATGGGACTAGAGTCCGGAATGAGCAGTTCTTC.

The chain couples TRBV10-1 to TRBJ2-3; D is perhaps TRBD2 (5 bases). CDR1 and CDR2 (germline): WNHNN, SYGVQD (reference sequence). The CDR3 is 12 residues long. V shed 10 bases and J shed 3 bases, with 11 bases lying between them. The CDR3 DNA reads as TGCGCCACATCTCCGGGAACAGATACGCAGTATTTT. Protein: CATSPGTDTQYF.